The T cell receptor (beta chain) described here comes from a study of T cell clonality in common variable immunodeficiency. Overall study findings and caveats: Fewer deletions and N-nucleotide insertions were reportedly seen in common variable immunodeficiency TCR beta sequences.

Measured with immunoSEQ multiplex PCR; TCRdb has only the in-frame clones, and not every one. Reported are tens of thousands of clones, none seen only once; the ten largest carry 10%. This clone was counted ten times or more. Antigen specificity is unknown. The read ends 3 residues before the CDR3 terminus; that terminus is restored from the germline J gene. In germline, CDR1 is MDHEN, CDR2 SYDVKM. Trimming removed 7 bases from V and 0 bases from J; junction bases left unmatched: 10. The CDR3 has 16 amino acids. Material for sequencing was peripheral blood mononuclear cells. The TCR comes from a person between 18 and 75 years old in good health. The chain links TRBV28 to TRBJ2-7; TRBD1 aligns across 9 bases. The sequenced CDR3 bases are TGTGCCAGCACCACAACCGGGACAGGGAGCTCCTACGAG. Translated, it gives CASTTTGTGSSYE. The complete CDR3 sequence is CASTTTGTGSSYEQYF.